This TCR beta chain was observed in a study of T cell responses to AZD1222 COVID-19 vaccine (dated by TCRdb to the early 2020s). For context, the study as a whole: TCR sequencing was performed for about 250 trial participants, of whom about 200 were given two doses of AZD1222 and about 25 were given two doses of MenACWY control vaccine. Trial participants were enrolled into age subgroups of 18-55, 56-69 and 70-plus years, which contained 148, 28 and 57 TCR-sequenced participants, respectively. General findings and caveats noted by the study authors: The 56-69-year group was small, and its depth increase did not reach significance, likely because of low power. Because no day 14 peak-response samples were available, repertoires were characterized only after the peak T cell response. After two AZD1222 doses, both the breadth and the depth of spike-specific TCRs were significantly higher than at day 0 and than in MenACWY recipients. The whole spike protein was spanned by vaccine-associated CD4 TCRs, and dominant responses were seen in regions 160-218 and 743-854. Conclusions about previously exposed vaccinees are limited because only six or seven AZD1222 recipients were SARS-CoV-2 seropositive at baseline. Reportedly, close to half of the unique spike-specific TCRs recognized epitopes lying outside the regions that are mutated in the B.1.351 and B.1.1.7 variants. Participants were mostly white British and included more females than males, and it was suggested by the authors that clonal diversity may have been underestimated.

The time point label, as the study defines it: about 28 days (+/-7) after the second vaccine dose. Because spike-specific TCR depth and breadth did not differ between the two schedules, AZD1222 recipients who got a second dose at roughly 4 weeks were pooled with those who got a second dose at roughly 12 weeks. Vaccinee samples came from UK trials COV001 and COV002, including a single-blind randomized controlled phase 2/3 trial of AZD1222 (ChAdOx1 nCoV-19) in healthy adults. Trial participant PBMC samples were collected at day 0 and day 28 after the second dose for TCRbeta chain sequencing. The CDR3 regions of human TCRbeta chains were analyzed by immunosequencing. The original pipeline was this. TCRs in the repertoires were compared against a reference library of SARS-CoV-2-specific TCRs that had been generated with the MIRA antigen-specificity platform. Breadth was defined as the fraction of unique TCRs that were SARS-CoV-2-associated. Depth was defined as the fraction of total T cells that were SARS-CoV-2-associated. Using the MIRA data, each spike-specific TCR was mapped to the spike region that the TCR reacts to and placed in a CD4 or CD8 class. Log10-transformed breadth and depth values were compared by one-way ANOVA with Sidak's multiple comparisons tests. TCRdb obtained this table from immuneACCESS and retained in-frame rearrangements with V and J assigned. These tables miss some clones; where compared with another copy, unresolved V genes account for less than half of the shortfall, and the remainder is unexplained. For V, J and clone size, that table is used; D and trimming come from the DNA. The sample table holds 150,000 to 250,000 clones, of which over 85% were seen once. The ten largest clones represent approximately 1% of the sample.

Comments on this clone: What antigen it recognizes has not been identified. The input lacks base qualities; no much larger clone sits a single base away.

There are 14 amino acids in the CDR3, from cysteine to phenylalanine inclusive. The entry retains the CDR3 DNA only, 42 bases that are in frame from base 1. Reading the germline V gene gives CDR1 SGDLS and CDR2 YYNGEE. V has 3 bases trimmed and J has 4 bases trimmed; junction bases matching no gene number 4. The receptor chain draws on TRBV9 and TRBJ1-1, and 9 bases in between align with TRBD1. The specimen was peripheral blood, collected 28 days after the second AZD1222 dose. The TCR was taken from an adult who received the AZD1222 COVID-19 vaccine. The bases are TGTGCCAGCAGCGGGGAACAGGGGGCCACTGAAGCTTTCTTT. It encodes CASSGEQGATEAFF.